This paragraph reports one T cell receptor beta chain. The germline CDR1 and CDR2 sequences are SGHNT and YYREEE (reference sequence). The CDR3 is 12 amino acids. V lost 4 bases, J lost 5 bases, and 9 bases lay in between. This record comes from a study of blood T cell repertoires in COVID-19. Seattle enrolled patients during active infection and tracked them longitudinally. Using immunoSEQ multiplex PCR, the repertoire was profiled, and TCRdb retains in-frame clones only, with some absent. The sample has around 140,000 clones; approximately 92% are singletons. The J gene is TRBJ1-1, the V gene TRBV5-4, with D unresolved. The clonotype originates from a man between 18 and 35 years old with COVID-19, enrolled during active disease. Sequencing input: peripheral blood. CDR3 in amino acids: CASSPGGTEAFF. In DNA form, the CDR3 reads TGTGCCAGCAGCCCCGGAGGAACTGAAGCTTTCTTT.